These T cell receptor beta chains were read from a single sample in a study of blood T cell repertoires in COVID-19. Only in-frame clones appear in the TCRdb table, and some are missing; sequencing was by immunoSEQ multiplex PCR. The repertoire holds under 300,000 clones, roughly 85% seen once, with about an eighth in the top ten. Sequenced sample: peripheral blood. All receptors derive from a human donor in a cohort sampled during active COVID-19. Each CDR3 is given with its conserved first and last residue. The order of the fields is V gene, clone size, D gene, J gene, CDR3 DNA, CDR3 protein. A D gene is named only where the DNA matches it firmly. The size field is filled for only some rows; it gives once, few, many or a size class.

v_gene: TRBV24-1; abundance: NA; d_gene: TRBD2; j_gene: TRBJ2-1; CDR3nt: TGTGCCACGTCCGGCGGGAGTGACTCCTACAATGAGCAGTTCTTC; CDR3aa: CATSGGSDSYNEQFF
v_gene: TRBV23-1; abundance: NA; d_gene: TRBD2; j_gene: TRBJ2-1; CDR3nt: TGCGCCAGCAGGCCGGGGGGGGGAGGTGAGCAGTTCTTC; CDR3aa: CASRPGGGGEQFF
v_gene: TRBV20-1; abundance: NA; d_gene: NA; j_gene: TRBJ1-2; CDR3nt: TGCAGTGTTACGGGAAATGACGGCTACACCTTC; CDR3aa: CSVTGNDGYTF
v_gene: TRBV7-9; abundance: many; d_gene: TRBD2; j_gene: TRBJ2-1; CDR3nt: TGTGCCAGCAGCCTTAGGACTAGCGGGAGGTACAATGAGCAGTTCTTC; CDR3aa: CASSLRTSGRYNEQFF
v_gene: TRBV10-1; abundance: few; d_gene: NA; j_gene: TRBJ2-2; CDR3nt: TGCGCCAGCAGAGAACTAGCGAACACCGGGGAGCTGTTTTTT; CDR3aa: CASRELANTGELFF
v_gene: TRBV3-1/TRBV3-2; abundance: NA; d_gene: NA; j_gene: TRBJ2-5; CDR3nt: TGTGCCAGCAGCCGTAGACGGACTACCGGAGAGACCCAGTACTTC; CDR3aa: CASSRRRTTGETQYF
v_gene: TRBV7-9; abundance: NA; d_gene: TRBD2; j_gene: TRBJ2-1; CDR3nt: TGTGCCAGCAGGCCTCTCGGTGAAACTAGCGGGAGGAATGAGCAGTTCTTC; CDR3aa: CASRPLGETSGRNEQFF
v_gene: TRBV3-1/TRBV3-2; abundance: NA; d_gene: TRBD2; j_gene: TRBJ2-1; CDR3nt: TGTGCCAGCAGCCAATTTAGTAGCGGGAGGAGTCAGAATGAGCAGTTCTTC; CDR3aa: CASSQFSSGRSQNEQFF
v_gene: TRBV3-1/TRBV3-2; abundance: NA; d_gene: NA; j_gene: TRBJ1-1; CDR3nt: TGTGCCAGCAGCAGGACAGTGTGGGGCACTGAAGCTTTCTTT; CDR3aa: CASSRTVWGTEAFF
v_gene: TRBV19; abundance: once; d_gene: TRBD2; j_gene: TRBJ2-7; CDR3nt: TGTGCCAGTAGTATAGCCCAGGGACTAGGGGCCTACGAGCAGTACTTC; CDR3aa: CASSIAQGLGAYEQYF
v_gene: TRBV24-1; abundance: NA; d_gene: TRBD1; j_gene: TRBJ1-5; CDR3nt: TGTGCCACCAGTCAGACAGGGGGTCCGAATGGGCCCCAGCATTTT; CDR3aa: CATSQTGGPNGPQHF
v_gene: TRBV11-2; abundance: once; d_gene: NA; j_gene: TRBJ1-2; CDR3nt: TGTGCCAGCAGCTTAGCGGGAGAAGCTAACTATGGCTACACCTTC; CDR3aa: CASSLAGEANYGYTF
v_gene: TRBV6-6; abundance: NA; d_gene: NA; j_gene: TRBJ1-1; CDR3nt: TGTGCCAGCAGCGAAACATGGAACACTGAAGCTTTCTTT; CDR3aa: CASSETWNTEAFF
v_gene: TRBV27; abundance: once; d_gene: NA; j_gene: TRBJ1-1; CDR3nt: TGTGCCAGCAGTTTTTTGGGCTATGGCACTGAAGCTTTCTTT; CDR3aa: CASSFLGYGTEAFF
v_gene: TRBV19; abundance: NA; d_gene: NA; j_gene: TRBJ2-1; CDR3nt: TGTGCCACCCAAGGAGTGACCTTAACGCAATACAATGAGCAGTTCTTC; CDR3aa: CATQGVTLTQYNEQFF
v_gene: TRBV30; abundance: NA; d_gene: TRBD2; j_gene: TRBJ2-7; CDR3nt: TGTGCCTGGGGTCTAGCGGGATGGATCGACTACGAGCAGTACTTC; CDR3aa: CAWGLAGWIDYEQYF
v_gene: TRBV24-1; abundance: once; d_gene: NA; j_gene: TRBJ2-4; CDR3nt: TGTGCCACCAGTGATTCAATAGGGGCAAACAAAAACATTCAGTACTTC; CDR3aa: CATSDSIGANKNIQYF
v_gene: TRBV4-3; abundance: NA; d_gene: NA; j_gene: TRBJ2-5; CDR3nt: TGCGCCAGCAGCCCAGAGGACTGGCGGAGAGAGACCCAGTACTTC; CDR3aa: CASSPEDWRRETQYF
v_gene: TRBV5-1; abundance: NA; d_gene: NA; j_gene: TRBJ1-1; CDR3nt: TGCGCCAGCAGTGGACAGCCGAACACTGAAGCTTTCTTT; CDR3aa: CASSGQPNTEAFF
v_gene: TRBV30; abundance: NA; d_gene: NA; j_gene: TRBJ2-6; CDR3nt: TGTGCCTGGAGTGCTAGACAGCTATACCAAATATTATCCTCTGGGGCCAACGTCCTGACTTTC; CDR3aa: CAWSARQLYQILSSGANVLTF
v_gene: TRBV27; abundance: NA; d_gene: NA; j_gene: TRBJ1-2; CDR3nt: TGTGCCAGCAGTTTATCCAGGGACTATGGCTACACCTTC; CDR3aa: CASSLSRDYGYTF
v_gene: TRBV6-6; abundance: NA; d_gene: NA; j_gene: TRBJ1-2; CDR3nt: TGTGCCAGCAGTTATACGGGGGGGCCTCATGGCTACACCTTC; CDR3aa: CASSYTGGPHGYTF
v_gene: TRBV15; abundance: NA; d_gene: NA; j_gene: TRBJ1-2; CDR3nt: TGTGCCACCAGCAGAGAGACAGGTGGAGGCTACACCTTC; CDR3aa: CATSRETGGGYTF
v_gene: TRBV19; abundance: NA; d_gene: TRBD2; j_gene: TRBJ2-1; CDR3nt: TGTGCCACAGAATCCGGGACTAGAATATTCAATGAGCAGTTCTTC; CDR3aa: CATESGTRIFNEQFF
v_gene: TRBV4-1; abundance: NA; d_gene: NA; j_gene: TRBJ2-5; CDR3nt: TGCGCCAGCAGCCAAGGCCCACTCGCGGAGACCCAGTACTTC; CDR3aa: CASSQGPLAETQYF
v_gene: TRBV5-6; abundance: NA; d_gene: TRBD2; j_gene: TRBJ2-5; CDR3nt: TGTGCCAGCACCGGGGGGGCAGAAGAGACCCAGTACTTC; CDR3aa: CASTGGAEETQYF
v_gene: TRBV5-1; abundance: NA; d_gene: TRBD1; j_gene: TRBJ1-1; CDR3nt: TGCGCCAGCAGCCAGAGCCCGGGACAGGGTCCTGTAAACACTGAAGCTTTCTTT; CDR3aa: CASSQSPGQGPVNTEAFF
v_gene: TRBV11-2; abundance: NA; d_gene: NA; j_gene: TRBJ1-5; CDR3nt: TGTGCCAGCAGCTTAGATTGGGGGCGGTCGCAGCCCCAGCATTTT; CDR3aa: CASSLDWGRSQPQHF
v_gene: TRBV9; abundance: NA; d_gene: TRBD1; j_gene: TRBJ1-2; CDR3nt: TGTGCCAGCAGCCCCCAAATTAGTGGACAGGGAAATGGCTACACCTTC; CDR3aa: CASSPQISGQGNGYTF
v_gene: TRBV24-1; abundance: NA; d_gene: TRBD1; j_gene: TRBJ2-2; CDR3nt: TGTGCCACCAGTGATGCCGGGACAGGAGACACCGGGGAGCTGTTTTTT; CDR3aa: CATSDAGTGDTGELFF
v_gene: TRBV19; abundance: NA; d_gene: NA; j_gene: TRBJ2-5; CDR3nt: TGTGCCAGTAGTATCGCGCGCGGAGGGGAGACCCAGTACTTC; CDR3aa: CASSIARGGETQYF
v_gene: TRBV7-2; abundance: NA; d_gene: TRBD2; j_gene: TRBJ2-5; CDR3nt: TGTGCCAGCAGCTTACGAATCCTAGCGGGGACGTACCAAGAGACCCAGTACTTC; CDR3aa: CASSLRILAGTYQETQYF
v_gene: TRBV10-3; abundance: NA; d_gene: NA; j_gene: TRBJ1-3; CDR3nt: TGTGCCATCAGGGACAGCGTGATCTCTGGAAACACCATATATTTT; CDR3aa: CAIRDSVISGNTIYF
v_gene: TRBV5-8; abundance: NA; d_gene: TRBD2; j_gene: TRBJ2-5; CDR3nt: TGTGCCAGCAGCCGTGCAGGACTAGCGGAGCAAGAGACCCAGTACTTC; CDR3aa: CASSRAGLAEQETQYF
v_gene: TRBV11-2; abundance: NA; d_gene: NA; j_gene: TRBJ2-2; CDR3nt: TGTGCCAGCAGCCTTCTCCGACATAACACCGGGGAGCTGTTTTTT; CDR3aa: CASSLLRHNTGELFF
v_gene: TRBV3-1/TRBV3-2; abundance: NA; d_gene: TRBD2; j_gene: TRBJ2-3; CDR3nt: TGTGCCAGCAGCCAGATCGCGGGAGTGGTAGGGGATACGCAGTATTTT; CDR3aa: CASSQIAGVVGDTQYF
v_gene: TRBV7-2; abundance: once; d_gene: NA; j_gene: TRBJ2-3; CDR3nt: TGTGCCAGCAGCTTAAACTTTCTTAGCGGCGCAGATACGCAGTATTTT; CDR3aa: CASSLNFLSGADTQYF
v_gene: TRBV4-1; abundance: few; d_gene: TRBD1; j_gene: TRBJ1-1; CDR3nt: TGCGCCAGCAGACTGGACAGGAATACTGAAGCTTTCTTT; CDR3aa: CASRLDRNTEAFF
v_gene: TRBV27; abundance: NA; d_gene: NA; j_gene: TRBJ1-2; CDR3nt: TGTGCCAGCAAGAGGGGAGAAGACAGGGGCTACACCTTC; CDR3aa: CASKRGEDRGYTF
v_gene: TRBV19; abundance: few; d_gene: NA; j_gene: TRBJ2-7; CDR3nt: TGTGCCAGTCGACCGACAGGGAGGAACGAGCAGTACTTC; CDR3aa: CASRPTGRNEQYF
v_gene: TRBV29-1; abundance: once; d_gene: NA; j_gene: TRBJ1-2; CDR3nt: TGCAGCGTTGATCGGGGAGCTAACTATGGCTACACCTTC; CDR3aa: CSVDRGANYGYTF